The present T cell receptor (beta chain) was sequenced within a study of human thymus T cells. Clones were sequenced by immunoSEQ multiplex PCR, and TCRdb holds only the in-frame ones, with some missing. The sample carries 120,000 or so clones, 90% to 95% recorded once. Germline trimming cut 5 bases from V and 7 bases from J; bases unmatched to any gene: 4. CDR1 is MNHEY, CDR2 SVGAGI, per germline. There are 12 residues in the CDR3. This clone has only a few counts. Its target is unknown. Resections removed during corrective heart surgery provided the thymus tissue used. Study-level points and caveats: Thymic repertoires from unrelated individuals overlapped highly, related research reported. Thymic and blood repertoires seemed to show skewed V and J gene use.

The chain has TRBV6-5 and TRBJ2-7; 8 nucleotides align to TRBD1. The sequenced sample consisted of thymus tissue. The source of this sequence is a boy younger than two with a congenital heart defect but otherwise immunologically healthy. The CDR3 loop reads CASSPQGGEQYF. The DNA of the CDR3 is TGTGCCAGCAGTCCACAGGGGGGAGAGCAGTACTTC.